These T cell receptor beta chains were read from a single sample in a study of Ad26.COV2.S vaccination and SARS-CoV-2 variants. Sequencing used immunoSEQ multiplex PCR; TCRdb keeps in-frame clones, though not all of them. The sample carries 300,000 to 400,000 clones, about nine tenths recorded once. Sample: peripheral blood, taken in a trial of Ad26.COV2.S vaccine versus placebo. The receptors come from a person between 18 and 65 years old who received the Ad26.COV2.S COVID-19 vaccine or a placebo. CDR3s include the opening cysteine and the closing phenylalanine or tryptophan. D genes are given only for firm matches. Some rows have no size entry. The others give once, few or many, or a class for an expanded clone.

NA	NA	TRBJ1-2	TRBV5-6	TGTGCCAGCAGCTTGGCGGGGAACGATTACTATGGCTACACCTTC	CASSLAGNDYYGYTF
NA	few	TRBJ1-2	TRBV3-1/TRBV3-2	TGTGCCAGCAGCGTAGGACCCTCACGACTATATGGCTACACCTTC	CASSVGPSRLYGYTF
NA	NA	TRBJ1-2	TRBV6-1	TGTGCCAGCAGTGAAGCCGGGGGGGCCCTGGGAGGTCGCTATGGCTACACCTTC	CASSEAGGALGGRYGYTF
NA	NA	TRBJ2-1	TRBV11-3	TGTGCCAGCAGCTCTGACTGGGAGGAGGGGGAGCAGTTCTTC	CASSSDWEEGEQFF
NA	NA	TRBJ1-2	TRBV5-1	TGCGCCAGCAGCTTGGATGTGACAGCCTCCTTCTACACCTTC	CASSLDVTASFYTF
TRBD1	NA	TRBJ2-5	TRBV7-2	TGTGCCAGCAGCTTAGGAGGGGGACAGGTCCGGGAGACCCAGTACTTC	CASSLGGGQVRETQYF
NA	NA	TRBJ1-1	TRBV28	TGTGCCAGCAGGCCCTACATGAACACTGAAGCTTTCTTT	CASRPYMNTEAFF
TRBD2	NA	TRBJ2-5	TRBV7-9	TGTGCCAGCAGCTCGACTAGCGGGAGGCCTTCTCAGTACTTC	CASSSTSGRPSQYF
TRBD2	NA	TRBJ2-5	TRBV7-2	TGTGCCAGCAGCTTAGAGACTAGCGGGGGCTCGAAGACCCAGTACTTC	CASSLETSGGSKTQYF
NA	NA	TRBJ1-1	TRBV9	TGTGCCAGCAGCGTAGGTCTCGGGTCCATGAACACTGAAGCTTTCTTT	CASSVGLGSMNTEAFF
NA	NA	TRBJ1-1	TRBV6-6	TGTGCCAGCACCCTTGAGACAGACCTCACTGAAGCTTTCTTT	CASTLETDLTEAFF
TRBD2	NA	TRBJ2-1	TRBV5-1	TGCGCCAGCAGCTTGGGGCTAGCGGGAGGCTACAATGAGCAGTTCTTC	CASSLGLAGGYNEQFF
NA	few	TRBJ1-2	TRBV3-1/TRBV3-2	TGTGCCAGCAGCCAGGACAGTATTGGCTACACCTTC	CASSQDSIGYTF
NA	NA	TRBJ1-5	TRBV18	TGTGCCAGCTCTCCCGGGACGGACCCTTTAGTCCAGCATTTT	CASSPGTDPLVQHF